This section outlines one T cell receptor (beta chain) sequence together with its context. Its antigen remains unidentified. The data were taken from a study of T cell responses to AZD1222 COVID-19 vaccine. Study findings and constraints: A mostly white British donor set with more females was recruited, and clonal diversity was possibly underestimated.

Germline trimming cut 4 bases from V and 6 bases from J; bases unmatched to any gene: 9. CDR1 SGHRS and CDR2 YFSETQ come from the germline V gene. There are 16 residues in the CDR3. Some clones are missing from TCRdb's copy, which holds only in-frame ones; the method was immunoSEQ multiplex PCR. The sample lists roughly 270,000 clones, approximately 94% occurring once. This clonotype was sampled from an adult who received the AZD1222 COVID-19 vaccine. The chain is built from TRBV5-1 and TRBJ2-1, with 11 bases aligning to TRBD2. The specimen was peripheral blood, collected 28 days after the second AZD1222 dose. The CDR3 DNA follows: TGCGCCAGCAGCCTTCTTACGACTAGCGGGGCCAATGAGCAGTTCTTC. It yields the protein CASSLLTTSGANEQFF.